These 20 T cell receptor beta chains share one sample of origin, sequenced in a study of cytomegalovirus exposure and HLA in healthy donors. Primers for the PCR totalled 60 Vbeta and 13 Jbeta. TCRdb keeps only in-frame clones here, not all; method: immunoSEQ multiplex PCR. The sample has fewer than 140,000 clones; around 79% are singletons. Sequencing was carried out using PBMCs. The receptors originated from a man aged 60 to 75 in good health and CMV-seronegative.

The rearrangement links TRBV5-1 to TRBJ1-1; D perhaps matches TRBD1 (6 bases). V dropped 2 bases and J dropped 5 bases, with 13 bases sitting between them. The CDR3 runs 14 residues. CDR1 SGHRS and CDR2 YFSETQ come from the germline V gene. Written as DNA, the CDR3 is TGCGCCAGCAGCTTTACAGGGTTTGGTACTGAAGCTTTCTTT. Its protein is CASSFTGFGTEAFF.

This clone was picked up a small number of times. The chain employs TRBV4-2 and TRBJ2-3, with D unresolved. Trimming pared 2 bases from V and 6 bases from J, leaving 9 bases between. The CDR3 runs to 13 residues. The germline V gene has CDR1 LGHNA and CDR2 YNFKEQ. CDR3 residues: CASSQSPRDTQYF. The CDR3 DNA reads as TGTGCCAGCAGCCAATCCCCGAGGGATACGCAGTATTTT.

V is TRBV29-1 and J is TRBJ1-1; 9 nucleotides align to TRBD1. This CDR3 has 14 amino acids. Trimming cost V 0 bases and J 11 bases; bases outside gene matches: 10. Germline V gene lookup returns CDR1 SQVTM and CDR2 ANQGSEA. CDR3 residues: CSVEDVGTGFKAFF. CDR3 nucleotide sequence: TGCAGCGTTGAAGACGTCGGGACAGGGTTCAAGGCTTTCTTT.

The chain combines TRBV5-6 with TRBJ1-4; 7 bases line up with TRBD1. The J segment lost 8 bases and the V segment lost 4 bases, leaving 11 bases of the junction unmatched. CDR1 and CDR2 (germline): SGHDT, YYEEEE. This CDR3 has 15 residues. CDR3 DNA: TGTGCCAGCAGCCTATCAGCTACCAGGGGGGAAAAACTGTTTTTT. It specifies CASSLSATRGEKLFF.

This chain connects TRBV6-6 to TRBJ2-3; perhaps TRBD2 as D (7 bases). From germline, CDR1 is MNHNY and CDR2 SVGAGI (reference sequence). V was cut by 0 bases and J by 1 base, with 8 bases left in between. This CDR3 comprises 15 residues. The CDR3 reads CASSYSGGRTDTQYF. In DNA form, the CDR3 reads TGTGCCAGCAGTTACTCCGGGGGGCGCACAGATACGCAGTATTTT.

The chain is built from TRBV29-1 and TRBJ2-2; D gene unclear. V was shortened by 3 bases and J by 4 bases, with 12 bases between the two germline ends. The CDR3 has 14 residues. The germline gives CDR1 SQVTM, CDR2 ANQGSEA. CDR3 region: CSVDEHGSTGELFF. The CDR3 nucleotides are TGCAGCGTTGACGAACACGGGTCCACCGGGGAGCTGTTTTTT.

A single count supports this clone. The chain joins TRBV7-2 to TRBJ1-5; D call uncertain. V lost 3 bases, J lost 0 bases, and 9 bases lay in between. Germline V gene sequence: CDR1 SGHTA, CDR2 FQGNSA. The CDR3 has 15 residues. This CDR3 reads CASSFSPNSNQPQHF. The CDR3 DNA sequence: TGTGCCAGCAGCTTTTCCCCAAATAGCAATCAGCCCCAGCATTTT.

This clone was detected a few times. The chain carries TRBV27 and TRBJ1-4, with D possibly matching TRBD1 (5 bases). Trimming cost V 8 bases and J 4 bases, with 11 bases left between them. The CDR3 covers 13 residues. CDR1 MNHEY and CDR2 SMNVEV come from the germline V gene (reference sequence). CDR3 sequence reads: CASGGLSNEKLFF. The DNA of the CDR3 is TGTGCCAGCGGGGGACTGAGTAATGAAAAACTGTTTTTT.

This chain joins TRBV6-4 and TRBJ2-7; TRBD2 aligns across 7 bases. CDR3 length: 12 residues. CDR1 is MRHNA and CDR2 is SNTAGT in the germline V gene. V shed 8 bases and J 1 base; nucleotides not matched to a gene: 2. For the CDR3, the DNA is TGTGCCAGCGGGGGGGAATCCTACGAGCAGTACGTC. It specifies CASGGESYEQYV.

This clone was found a few times. The chain couples TRBV2 to TRBJ2-6; 9 nucleotides match TRBD1. Germline CDR1 SNHLY, CDR2 FYNNEI. The CDR3 covers 18 residues. The J segment lost 0 bases and the V segment lost 7 bases, leaving 10 bases of the junction unmatched. The CDR3 region is CASIVPGQGNSGANVLTF. The CDR3 DNA is TGTGCCAGCATAGTCCCGGGACAGGGAAACTCTGGGGCCAACGTCCTGACTTTC. The full variable domain, completed using reference TRBV2 and TRBJ2-6, is EPEVTQTPSHQVTQMGQEVILRCVPISNHLYFYWYRQILGQKVEFLVSFYNNEISEKSEIFDDQFSVERPDGSNFTLKIRSTKLEDSAMYFCASIVPGQGNSGANVLTFGAGSRLTVL.

The CDR3 sequence is CASSPRQADQPQHF. In DNA, the CDR3 is TGTGCCAGCAGTCCCCGACAGGCAGATCAGCCCCAGCATTTT. This chain links TRBV6-5 with TRBJ1-5; D may be TRBD1 (6 bases). Germline values: CDR1 MNHEY, CDR2 SVGAGI. The CDR3 loop spans 14 amino acids. The germline V and J ends were trimmed by 5 bases and 5 bases, with 13 bases remaining between them.

The chain is built from TRBV5-1 and TRBJ2-3, with 12 bases lining up with TRBD2. The germline V gene encodes CDR1 SGHRS and CDR2 YFSETQ. The junction had 28 bases not matched to a gene; V was cut back by 9 bases and J by 2 bases. This CDR3 is built from 22 residues. Here the CDR3 DNA reads TGCGCCACCCAGAGGGCAGGCTTAGAGAGACTAGCGGGGGTCCTTTCCACAGATACGCAGTATTTT. Protein sequence: CATQRAGLERLAGVLSTDTQYF.

The chain uses TRBV5-1 and TRBJ1-4; perhaps TRBD1 as D (5 bases). This CDR3 contains 16 residues. V was clipped by 3 bases and J by 0 bases, with 12 bases between them. CDR1 and CDR2 (germline): SGHRS, YFSETQ. As DNA, the CDR3 is TGCGCCAGCAGCTCCACGTGGGGCGCAACTAATGAAAAACTGTTTTTT. Translating it yields CASSSTWGATNEKLFF.

Written as DNA, the CDR3 is TGTGCCAGCAGCACAGACAGGGGAGACAATCAGCCCCAGCATTTT. Its translation: CASSTDRGDNQPQHF. The chain uses TRBV7-2 and TRBJ1-5; 8 bases are shared with TRBD1. Looked up from germline, CDR1 is SGHTA and CDR2 is FQGNSA. Losses at the gene ends were 5 bases for V and 3 bases for J; bases not matched to a gene: 6. CDR3 size: 15 residues.

The V gene is TRBV2, the J gene TRBJ1-2, with 9 bases identical to TRBD1. The CDR3 sequence is 13 residues long. CDR1 is SNHLY and CDR2 is FYNNEI in the germline V gene. J lost 6 bases, V lost 8 bases, and 7 bases had no gene match. The CDR3 sequence is CASDATGGDGYTF. In DNA form, the CDR3 reads TGTGCCAGCGACGCGACAGGGGGAGATGGCTACACCTTC.

This chain uses TRBV9 with TRBJ2-5; 9 positions match TRBD2. The V segment lost 4 bases and the J segment 5 bases; nucleotides outside the gene matches: 9. CDR3 length: 15 amino acids. Germline assignment: CDR1 SGDLS and CDR2 YYNGEE. The CDR3 loop is CASSSLIAGVETQYF. The CDR3 DNA sequence: TGTGCCAGCAGCTCTTTGATAGCGGGGGTGGAGACCCAGTACTTC. Based on the CDR3 plus reference TRBV9 and TRBJ2-5, the full variable domain is DSGVTQTPKHLITATGQRVTLRCSPRSGDLSVYWYQQSLDQGLQFLIQYYNGEERAKGNILERFSAQQFPDLHSELNLSSLELGDSALYFCASSSLIAGVETQYFGPGTRLLVL.

V usage is TRBV6-4 and J usage is TRBJ1-6; TRBD1 agrees at 9 bases. V was pared by 6 bases and J by 7 bases, with 4 bases of the junction left unmatched. CDR1 MRHNA and CDR2 SNTAGT come from the germline V gene. The CDR3 runs 14 residues. In DNA, the CDR3 is TGTGCCAGCAGCTCCGACAGGGGGAATTCACCCCTCCACTTT. Protein: CASSSDRGNSPLHF.

The chain carries TRBV5-1 and TRBJ1-6; no definite D call. Between the trimmed V and J ends, which lost 0 bases and 10 bases, there was a span of 17 bases. The CDR3 spans 16 residues. Per germline, CDR1 SGHRS and CDR2 YFSETQ. DNA for the CDR3: TGCGCCAGCAGCTTGGCTATGGGAGGGTATGGATCACCCCTCCACTTT. Protein sequence: CASSLAMGGYGSPLHF.

CDR3 sequence reads: CAIRTAAGEQYV. The CDR3 DNA follows: TGTGCCATCAGAACAGCGGCGGGCGAGCAGTACGTC. The chain uses TRBV10-3 and TRBJ2-7, with D perhaps matching TRBD2 (5 bases). The CDR3 loop spans 12 amino acids. Looked up from germline, CDR1 is ENHRY and CDR2 is SYGVKD. Trimming removed 6 bases from V and 6 bases from J, with 12 bases in between.

The genes are TRBV28 and TRBJ1-6, with 9 bases that match TRBD1. Germline CDR1 MDHEN, CDR2 SYDVKM. CDR3 length: 16 residues. V was pared by 7 bases and J by 10 bases, with 14 bases of the junction left unmatched. The chain's CDR3 is CASKSITGTGFSPLHF. CDR3 sequence (DNA): TGTGCCAGCAAATCCATAACCGGGACAGGGTTCTCACCCCTCCACTTT.